The next 24 T cell receptor beta chains were all read from a single sample in a study of blood T cell repertoires in COVID-19. Repertoires were generated with immunoSEQ multiplex PCR, while TCRdb's copy carries only in-frame clones and drops some. Of around 290,000 clones listed, 88% were seen once; the top ten hold approximately 1%. The material sequenced was PBMCs or T cells enriched from blood (not recorded which). The receptors originated from a young woman who had recovered from COVID-19.

This chain connects TRBV3-1 (or the pseudogene TRBV3-2) to TRBJ2-1, with 7 nucleotides matching TRBD1. The V gene end was trimmed by 0 bases and the J gene end by 8 bases; junction bases not matched to a gene: 4. Germline assignment: CDR1 LGHDT and CDR2 YNNKEL (reference sequence). This CDR3 has 14 residues. The CDR3, as DNA: TGTGCCAGCAGCCAAGAGTACAGGGGAGATGAGCAGTTCTTC. Protein sequence: CASSQEYRGDEQFF.

The chain combines TRBV2 with TRBJ1-2, with 9 bases fitting TRBD1. V dropped 6 bases and J dropped 0; count of bases not matched to a gene: 2. Germline V lookup: CDR1 SNHLY, CDR2 FYNNEI. This CDR3 spans 14 amino acids. CDR3 region: CASRGQGPNYGYTF. For the CDR3, the DNA is TGTGCCAGCAGGGGACAGGGCCCTAACTATGGCTACACCTTC.

The CDR3 region is CASSPATGFQPQHF. In nucleotides, the CDR3 is TGTGCCAGCAGCCCCGCGACAGGGTTCCAGCCCCAGCATTTT. The genes are TRBV27 and TRBJ1-5, with 7 bases identical to TRBD1. The length of the CDR3 is 14 residues. Trimming at V came to 6 bases and at J to 7 bases, leaving 9 bases not matched to a gene. Germline CDR1 is MNHEY and CDR2 is SMNVEV (reference sequence).

This clone was seen only once. The chain employs TRBV28 and TRBJ1-2, with D possibly being TRBD1 (6 bases). The V gene's germline CDR1 is MDHEN and CDR2 SYDVKM. The V and J ends lost 2 bases and 4 bases respectively, with 8 bases between them. This CDR3 has 13 residues. Here the CDR3 DNA reads TGTGCCAGCAGTTTACAGGGGCCCTATGGCTACACCTTC. Translated, it gives CASSLQGPYGYTF.

The V call is TRBV7-9, the J call TRBJ2-7; 8 bases are shared with TRBD2. J gave up 3 bases and V 5 bases, and 9 bases lay outside the gene matches. Germline V gene data show CDR1 as SEHNR and CDR2 as FQNEAQ (reference sequence). The CDR3 runs 15 residues. CDR3 sequence: CASSARNAGGYEQYF. The CDR3 region has the DNA TGTGCCAGCAGCGCTCGCAACGCGGGGGGCTACGAGCAGTACTTC.

The V gene is TRBV27, the J gene TRBJ2-7, with D perhaps matching TRBD2 (6 bases). The CDR3 contains 15 residues. Germline loops: CDR1 MNHEY, CDR2 SMNVEV (reference sequence). Trimming removed 5 bases from V and 2 bases from J, with 16 bases in between. This CDR3 is CASSRGGSTTYEQYF. CDR3 sequence (DNA): TGTGCCAGCAGTCGTGGGGGGTCGACAACCTACGAGCAGTACTTC.

In this sample, this clone turned up once. The chain recombines TRBV7-9 with TRBJ2-2; D gene uncertain. Trimming left V 3 bases short and J 7 bases short, with 6 bases between. CDR3 length: 12 residues. In germline, CDR1 is SEHNR, CDR2 FQNEAQ (reference sequence). CDR3 sequence: CASSFADGELFF. The CDR3 coding sequence is TGTGCCAGCAGCTTCGCGGACGGGGAGCTGTTTTTT.

This chain uses TRBV7-9 with TRBJ2-1, with a weak D call TRBD1 (5 bases). This CDR3 contains 15 residues. The V and J ends lost 6 bases and 0 bases respectively, with 12 bases between them. CDR1 is SEHNR, CDR2 FQNEAQ, per germline (reference sequence). The CDR3 nucleotides read TGTGCCAGCAGGGAGACAGATTTCTCCTACAATGAGCAGTTCTTC. The encoded protein is CASRETDFSYNEQFF.

J is TRBJ1-1 and V is TRBV6-5; possibly TRBD1 for D (6 bases). CDR1 and CDR2 (germline): MNHEY, SVGAGI. This CDR3 spans 11 amino acids. V was shortened by 7 bases and J by 6 bases, with 9 bases between the two germline ends. Written as DNA, the CDR3 is TGTGCCAGCAACTGGGGGCCTGAAGCTTTCTTT. Residues: CASNWGPEAFF.

The chain uses TRBV9 and TRBJ1-1; the D is unclear. The germline V gene has CDR1 SGDLS and CDR2 YYNGEE. The CDR3 runs 15 residues. V lost 0 bases and J lost 0, with 9 bases in between. The CDR3 DNA follows: TGTGCCAGCAGCGTAGACCCACACATGAACACTGAAGCTTTCTTT. It encodes CASSVDPHMNTEAFF.

The chain couples TRBV3-1 (or the pseudogene TRBV3-2) to TRBJ2-5; 12 bases are a match to TRBD2. The germline CDR1 and CDR2 sequences are LGHDT and YNNKEL (reference sequence). The CDR3 sequence is 16 residues long. The ends lost 4 bases at V and 5 bases at J; junction bases unmatched: 8. The CDR3 spells CASSPWSSGRGETQYF. CDR3 in DNA: TGTGCCAGCAGCCCCTGGTCTAGCGGGAGGGGGGAGACCCAGTACTTC.

The CDR3 bases are TGTGCCAGCAGCTTAGGGGTGGGGACATTTCTCTACGAGCAGTACTTC. This codes for CASSLGVGTFLYEQYF. The chain joins TRBV11-2 to TRBJ2-7, with D maybe TRBD1 (6 bases). Germline CDR1 SGHAT, CDR2 FQNNGV. The CDR3 contains 16 residues. V gave up 1 base and J gave up 3 bases, with 16 bases separating them.

The chain couples TRBV9 to TRBJ1-4; possibly TRBD1 for D (6 bases). Germline V gives CDR1 SGDLS, CDR2 YYNGEE. The ends were cut back, 4 bases at V and 10 bases at J, with 17 bases in the middle. There are 14 residues in the CDR3. The CDR3 DNA is TGTGCCAGCAGCCCGAGGGGGTACGAGGGAAAACTGTTTTTT. It translates to CASSPRGYEGKLFF.

V is TRBV24-1 and J is TRBJ1-4, with 12 positions matching TRBD1. V was clipped by 3 bases and J by 7 bases; unmatched bases: 11. The CDR3 sequence is 18 residues long. Germline V lookup: CDR1 KGHDR, CDR2 SFDVKD. The CDR3 is CATSDAGTGGAGGEKLFF. CDR3 sequence (DNA): TGTGCCACCAGTGATGCAGGGACAGGGGGCGCCGGGGGTGAAAAACTGTTTTTT.

This chain joins TRBV5-1 and TRBJ2-3; 13 nucleotides agree with TRBD2. From germline, CDR1 is SGHRS and CDR2 YFSETQ. This CDR3 has 17 amino acids. V gave up 4 bases and J gave up 0 bases; unmatched junction bases: 5. The CDR3 is CASSGLGLAGSTDTQYF. In DNA form, the CDR3 reads TGCGCCAGCAGCGGGCTGGGACTAGCGGGGAGCACAGATACGCAGTATTTT.

This chain links TRBV28 with TRBJ1-2; TRBD1 is a possible D gene (6 bases). The germline CDR1 and CDR2 sequences are MDHEN and SYDVKM. There are 18 residues in the CDR3. V lost 8 bases, J lost 3 bases, and 28 bases lay in between. The CDR3 nucleotides are TGTGCCAGCGCTACCTTTCATGGGGGTCGAGGGGGTTACTATGGCTACACCTTC. Translated: CASATFHGGRGGYYGYTF.

The CDR3: CASSRETGDLWRGYTF. Here the CDR3 DNA reads TGTGCCAGCAGCCGCGAAACAGGAGACTTATGGCGTGGCTACACCTTC. V is TRBV6-2 or TRBV6-3 and J is TRBJ1-2; D might be TRBD1 (5 bases). There are 16 residues in the CDR3. CDR1 is MNHEY and CDR2 is SVGEGT in the germline V gene. Trimming removed 6 bases from V and 7 bases from J, with 24 bases in between.

The chain is built from TRBV7-9 and TRBJ2-1, with no clear D. Looked up from germline, CDR1 is SEHNR and CDR2 is FQNEAQ (reference sequence). There are 14 residues in the CDR3. The germline V and J ends were trimmed by 4 bases and 0 bases, with 7 bases remaining between them. CDR3 sequence (DNA): TGTGCCAGCAGCTCCGGAGTCTCCTACAATGAGCAGTTCTTC. This sequence encodes CASSSGVSYNEQFF.

This chain connects TRBV4-2 to TRBJ1-5; D is possibly TRBD1 (6 bases). V shed 0 bases and J shed 2 bases, with 17 bases lying between them. From germline, CDR1 is LGHNA and CDR2 YNFKEQ. The CDR3 is 18 residues long. The CDR3 spells CASSQDWGGGDRNQPQHF. The CDR3 nucleotides read TGTGCCAGCAGCCAAGATTGGGGAGGGGGAGATCGCAATCAGCCCCAGCATTTT.

This clone was seen only a few times. This chain connects TRBV7-3 to TRBJ1-6; the match to TRBD1 covers 8 bases. Per germline, CDR1 SGHTA and CDR2 FQGTGA. Trimming took 8 bases from V and 6 from J; bases not matched to a gene: 3. The CDR3 is made up of 13 amino acids. The CDR3 here is CASQGAPNSPLHF. For the CDR3, the DNA is TGTGCCAGCCAGGGGGCCCCTAATTCACCCCTCCACTTT. Filled out from reference TRBV7-3 and TRBJ1-6, the complete variable domain reads GAGVSQTPSNKVTEKGKYVELRCDPISGHTALYWYRQSLGQGPEFLIYFQGTGAADDSGLPNDRFFAVRPEGSVSTLKIQRTERGDSAVYLCASQGAPNSPLHFGNGTRLTVT.

This chain connects TRBV5-4 to TRBJ1-1; 7 nucleotides match TRBD1. The CDR3 extends over 13 amino acids. CDR1 SGHNT and CDR2 YYREEE come from the germline V gene (reference sequence). V was pared by 4 bases and J by 7 bases, with 7 bases of the junction left unmatched. CDR3 sequence reads: CASSPRGQNEAFF. DNA of the CDR3: TGTGCCAGCAGCCCCAGGGGACAGAATGAAGCTTTCTTT.

This clone was counted at least ten times. This sequence joins TRBV2 and TRBJ2-7; 8 nucleotides align to TRBD2. After removal of 7 bases from V and 4 bases from J, the junction contained 6 bases not matched to a gene. This CDR3 contains 13 residues. The germline CDR1 and CDR2 sequences are SNHLY and FYNNEI. CDR3 bases: TGTGCCAGCACGAGGACTAGCCGTTACGAGCAGTACTTC. Translated, it gives CASTRTSRYEQYF.

The sample holds one count of this clone. J is TRBJ2-1 and V is TRBV3-1 (or the pseudogene TRBV3-2); D gene uncertain. There are 13 residues in the CDR3. The ends were cut back, 1 base at V and 6 bases at J, with 7 bases in the middle. The germline gives CDR1 LGHDT, CDR2 YNNKEL (reference sequence). The CDR3 coding sequence is TGTGCCAGCAGCCAAGTTCTAGGCAATGAGCAGTTCTTC. Protein sequence: CASSQVLGNEQFF.

The chain joins TRBV27 to TRBJ2-2; D might be TRBD2 (6 bases). The ends were cut back, 1 base at V and 3 bases at J, with 12 bases in the middle. The CDR3 is made up of 16 amino acids. Looked up from germline, CDR1 is MNHEY and CDR2 is SMNVEV (reference sequence). CDR3 sequence reads: CASSLLGRLYTGELFF. CDR3 nucleotide sequence: TGTGCCAGCAGTTTATTAGGGAGGCTATACACCGGGGAGCTGTTTTTT.